The entry below gives a single T cell receptor beta chain sequence along with its context. The specificity of this receptor is unknown. No base quality values were provided; no much bigger clone lies one nucleotide off. CDR1 and CDR2 (SGHNT, YENEEA) derive from the germline V gene. From cysteine to phenylalanine, the CDR3 is 13 amino acids long. The entry retains the CDR3 DNA only, 39 bases that are in frame from base 1. The junction shows trimming of 3 bases on V and 6 bases on J, plus 10 bases between the germline ends. The cohort was made up of around 720 healthy bone marrow donors. All cohort members were sampled while nominally healthy, although unrecorded immune exposures were likely present. The donor was CMV seronegative and was included in the group of under 450 seronegative cohort members. A peripheral blood sample was collected from each donor, and TCR beta sequencing was performed on peripheral blood mononuclear cells. Genomic DNA was extracted from the blood cell samples with the Qiagen DNeasy Blood Extraction Kit.

Library preparation used the immunoSEQ multiplex PCR assay. For the multiplex PCR, a mixture combining 60 forward primers for TCR Vbeta segments and 13 reverse primers for TCR Jbeta segments was used. Amplification of the CDR3 region of rearranged TCR beta genes was performed with a multiplex PCR assay on genomic DNA. Amplified TCR beta libraries were sequenced as 87-base-pair reads on the Illumina HiSeq System. The paper's processing steps were these. A later analysis counted tens of millions of unique TCR beta chains across the 666 repertoires, and 10 million to 11 million of these chains were shared by at least two donors. Raw reads were error-corrected and collapsed into unique sequences with a nearest-neighbor algorithm that merged closely related sequences to remove PCR and sequencing errors. V, D and J gene segments were assigned by aligning CDR3 sequences to IMGT reference sequences. For a sequence to be retained, a match of at least six nucleotides to both a V gene segment and a J gene segment was required. Rearrangements were classified as productive when the CDR3 lacked stop codons and remained in frame with V and J, and all other rearrangements were classified as non-productive. CDR3 was defined according to IMGT convention as the region running from the second conserved V-encoded cysteine to the conserved J-encoded phenylalanine. Sequences without an unambiguous match to a single V gene segment were excluded from the earlier analysis of over 500 of the donors. An earlier analysis of 587 of the donors classified V segments as functional when productive rearrangements were above 56.7% and as segregating when the standard deviation between donors was above 5%. A statistical classification framework was built for diagnosing cytomegalovirus status from the catalog of TCR beta chain sequences. V and J gene assignment, in a later analysis, came from comparing TCR nucleotide sequences with IMGT/GENE-DB human TR gene sequences. The TCRdist pipeline was used in a later analysis to assign CDR3 sequences and most-parsimonious VDJ recombination scenarios. In a later analysis, each TCR beta chain was defined by its CDR3 amino acid sequence together with its V-gene family, and reads lacking a unique V-gene family were excluded. A later analysis removed 600 or so highly shared, low-generation-probability nucleotide sequences to deal with suspected cross-contamination and a sequencing artifact. For each public chain, a later analysis derived a clonal expansion index from normalized ranks of inferred template counts within each repertoire. In a later analysis, generation probabilities were computed using a VDJ recombination model fitted to out-of-frame rearrangements, and the results were checked against IGoR. Hypergeometric tests were used in a later analysis to score TCR-TCR, TCR-HLA and TCR-CMV co-occurrence, with a repertoire-size bias correction applied to the TCR pairs. A later analysis estimated false discovery rates by permuting HLA or CMV assignments 20 times. A later analysis grouped co-occurring TCRs with DBSCAN, adding TCRdist sequence similarity when clustering within HLA-allele-positive subsets. Repertoires with fewer than 30,000 or more than 120,000 public chains, plus five repertoires with anomalous nucleotide sharing, were excluded from co-occurrence clustering. TCRdb obtained this table from immuneACCESS and retained in-frame rearrangements with V and J assigned. These tables miss some clones; where compared with another copy, unresolved V genes account for less than half of the shortfall, and the remainder is unexplained. V, J and clone size derive from that table, while D and trimming were established from the DNA sequence. The sample table records roughly 100,000 clones; about 70% of these occur just once. The ten largest account for 3.2% of the sample.

This sample stems from a study of cytomegalovirus exposure and HLA in healthy donors (dated by TCRdb to 2016 to 2017). At the level of the whole study: An earlier analysis of more than 550 of the donors reported over 250 Gb of sequence data and approximately 120 million unique TCR beta sequences obtained from 150 million to 200 million T cells. An early release covering roughly 640 HLA-typed donors comprised about 300 gigabases of sequencing data and around 80 million unique TCR sequences. The genetic ancestry cluster associated with self-reported Caucasian donors included over 80% of the roughly 380 genotyped donors. The study aimed to test whether signatures of past pathogen exposure could be identified by cataloging public T cell receptors. Using immunosequencing, the study profiled T cell repertoires from 550 to 750 subjects and related those repertoires to cytomegalovirus serostatus. In addition to the first cohort of 666 subjects, a separate validation cohort of about 120 different subjects was used. The study combined high-throughput TCR immunosequencing, statistical association of individual TCRs with disease status, and machine learning to predict cytomegalovirus infection status. To study patterns of TCR occurrence, a later analysis re-analyzed previously published TCR beta repertoires from more than 550 donors and added high-resolution HLA genotyping. The later analysis used no new phenotypic data to find candidate immune exposures, relying instead on TCR beta sequences and their occurrence across donors. An earlier analysis of fewer than 700 of the donors applied high-throughput TCR beta sequencing to assess whether each TCR beta V gene segment acted as functional or pseudogenic. Alongside the repertoire data, information on donor age, sex, ethnicity and CMV serostatus was compiled. In a later genetic analysis, genome-wide SNP genotypes for about three fifths of the roughly 670 donors were used, and that subset was treated as a discovery cohort. All discovery cohort repertoires had been generated on a single sequencing platform. HLA typing covered class I and class II loci at four-digit resolution. Typing coverage differed by locus: A, B, C, DRB1 and DQB1 were typed in roughly 629-630 donors, DQA1 in approximately 520, DPA1 in approximately 610, and DPB1 in roughly 470. Roughly 5 DR-DQ haplotypes were treated as single units for association and clustering because of strong linkage in the cohort. Among some 410 genotyped donors of the cohort, an average of roughly 230,000 unique TCR beta nucleotide sequences was sequenced per donor, of which approximately 18% were non-productive. What the authors observed across the whole study: According to a later analysis, most CMV-associated TCR beta chains appeared to be HLA-restricted, and the HLA associations seemed to be driven largely by CMV exposure. This cohort had only TCR beta chains sequenced, and the lack of alpha or paired-chain data limited which features could be detected. The study listed around 160 TCR beta chains as associated with cytomegalovirus. For the cohort, immune exposure information was limited to CMV serostatus. V-gene and J-gene trimming of TCR beta chains was associated with a missense DCLRE1C variant in a later genetic analysis, and the association was replicated in an independent cohort. A further reported finding was that TCR beta sequences accurately predicted the HLA-A and HLA-B alleles for most subjects in the first cohort. Most TCR sequences were observed very rarely across donors, whereas some public TCRs were present in many individuals. Strong co-occurrence of HLA alleles, especially DR and DQ, made assigning TCR associations to individual alleles difficult. Because some donors lacked HLA typing at each locus, the association tests relied only on the typed subset. The earlier analysis of 587 of the donors excluded roughly 17 rarely observed V segments, including chromosome 9 orphons, because counts were too low. Presence/absence analyses assumed roughly uniform sequencing depth across donors, an assumption that may not hold. According to a later analysis, parvovirus B19, influenza, CMV and Epstein-Barr virus appeared linked to several top co-occurrence clusters. Correlated functional status among segregating V segments might reflect linkage disequilibrium, but an unknown experimental factor could not be ruled out. A later analysis associated approximately 17,000 TCR beta sequences with specific HLA alleles at a false discovery rate of 0.05. Compared with the approximately 720-donor mean, donors in an Asian-associated ancestry cluster had fewer N-insertions in productive TCRs, according to a later genetic analysis. In an earlier analysis of more than 500 of the donors, most TCR beta V segments appeared in productive rearrangements about 87% or about 30% of the time, broadly matching IMGT annotations. A cluster of highly shared sequence variants was judged likely to represent a technical artifact of the sequencing pipeline. In a later analysis, TCR association rates were found to vary across HLA loci, with the most associated TCRs seen for DRB1 alleles and the fewest for HLA-C alleles. In both the original and validation cohorts, the classifier was reported to diagnose cytomegalovirus status with high specificity and sensitivity. The authors suggested that the approach could potentially be extended to other disease states and immunological phenotypes. Some IMGT-functional V segments, including TRBV6-2 and TRBV6-3, could not be distinguished by the 87-base-pair reads and were therefore excluded. Compared with equally common non-associated chains, HLA-associated TCR beta chains in a later analysis were more clonally expanded and had lower generation probabilities. A few of the identified cytomegalovirus-associated TCR beta chains were confirmed in vitro to be specific for cytomegalovirus antigens.

This receptor was identified in a young man in good health and CMV-seronegative. The chain is made from TRBV11-3 and TRBJ2-3; possibly the D gene is TRBD2, per 6 matching bases. Source material: PBMCs. The nucleotide sequence reads TGTGCCAGCAGCTTCGGACGGGGGGATACGCAGTATTTT. Its protein reads: CASSFGRGDTQYF.